These T cell receptor beta chains were read from a single sample in a study of cytomegalovirus exposure and HLA in healthy donors. Assay: immunoSEQ multiplex PCR; the TCRdb copy retains only in-frame clones and omits some. The data hold around 220,000 clones, with roughly 70% observed a single time. The material sequenced was PBMCs. Source of these receptors: a woman younger than 45 in good health and CMV-seronegative. The CDR3 runs from the conserved cysteine through the conserved F or W. D genes are given only for firm matches. Clone size is shown for a subset of rows, as once, few, many or a class of expanded clone.

- TRBJ1-2 TRBV5-6 TRBD1 16 TGTGCCAGCAGCTTCTCTGGCGGGGACAGACTTGTTGGCTACACCTTC CASSFSGGDRLVGYTF
once TRBJ1-5 TRBV5-5 - 13 TGTGCCAGCAGCTTGGCCGGGGATCAGCCCCAGCATTTT CASSLAGDQPQHF
- TRBJ1-4 TRBV11-3 - 13 TGTGCCAGCAGCTTCGGTGTTAATGAAAAACTGTTTTTT CASSFGVNEKLFF
- TRBJ2-1 TRBV10-2 TRBD2 18 TGCGCCAGCAGTGCCTCCTCGGGACGGGGGGGTTCCTACAATGAGCAGTTCTTC CASSASSGRGGSYNEQFF
- TRBJ1-6 TRBV13 - 14 TGTGCCAGCAGCCTGGGGCTCGGGAATTCACCCCTCCACTTT CASSLGLGNSPLHF
few TRBJ1-2 TRBV6-1 TRBD1 14 TGTGCCAGCAGTGCCGACAGGGGGCGGGAGGGCTACACCTTC CASSADRGREGYTF
- TRBJ2-3 TRBV12-5 TRBD2 20 TGTGCTAGTGGTTTGGTAAATAGGGGACTAGCGTTTAAGGGCACAGATACGCAGTATTTT CASGLVNRGLAFKGTDTQYF
once TRBJ1-1 TRBV4-1 - 11 TGCGCCAGCAGCCAAGGCGTCGAAGCTTTCTTT CASSQGVEAFF
few TRBJ1-2 TRBV9 - 12 TGTGCCAGCAGCGTAGGGGCGGGGGGCTACACCTTC CASSVGAGGYTF
- TRBJ2-5 TRBV20-1 TRBD1 11 TGCAGTGCTGACAGGGGAGAGACCCAGTACTTC CSADRGETQYF
many TRBJ1-2 TRBV19 TRBD1 15 TGTGCCAGTACCACCTACACAGGGGGCGGGTATGGCTACACCTTC CASTTYTGGGYGYTF
once TRBJ2-7 TRBV5-4 - 15 TGTGCCAGCAGCTTGGCCCAGCGGTCCGGCTACGAGCAGTACTTC CASSLAQRSGYEQYF
- TRBJ2-3 TRBV5-1 - 15 TGCGCCAGCAGCTTGGACGGACTGCGCACAGATACGCAGTATTTT CASSLDGLRTDTQYF
- TRBJ1-4 TRBV6-1 - 13 TGTGCCACCAGGGACTTAGATAATGAAAAACTGTTTTTT CATRDLDNEKLFF
- TRBJ2-3 TRBV4-2 - 14 TGTGCCAGCAGCCAACCTCCTTCAGCGGGTACGCAGTATTTT CASSQPPSAGTQYF
few TRBJ2-1 TRBV1 - 14 TGCACCAGCAGCCATGGGGGGGGGTACAATGAGCAGTTCTTC CTSSHGGGYNEQFF
- TRBJ1-2 TRBV19 - 15 TGTGCCAGTAGTATAGGGGAGATGGGGGCAAAAGGCTACACCTTC CASSIGEMGAKGYTF
- TRBJ1-5 TRBV18 - 14 TGTGCCAGCTCACCGAACCAATCAGGTCAGCCCCAGCATTTT CASSPNQSGQPQHF
- TRBJ2-1 TRBV6-6 TRBD2 14 TGTGCCAGCAGTTACTCCGGGGGGATGAATGAGCAGTTCTTC CASSYSGGMNEQFF
- TRBJ2-7 TRBV2 - 13 TGTGCCAGCAGTGAGCAAGAGGCCTACGAGCAGTACTTC CASSEQEAYEQYF